What follows are 9 T cell receptor beta chains derived from one specimen sequenced in a study of blood T cell repertoires in COVID-19. The data were produced by immunoSEQ multiplex PCR, yet TCRdb's version contains in-frame clones alone and is incomplete. The sample includes some 38,000 clones, 80% to 90% of them seen just once. The sequenced sample was peripheral blood. Receptors originate from a man in his 70s with acute or convalescent COVID-19.

V usage is TRBV5-1 and J usage is TRBJ2-3; 8 nucleotides line up with TRBD1. Germline CDR1 and CDR2: SGHRS and YFSETQ. CDR3 length: 13 residues. Unmatched junction bases numbered 4, after V lost 4 bases and J lost 6 bases. CDR3 loop: CASSITGGDTQYF. CDR3 coding DNA: TGCGCCAGCAGCATCACAGGGGGTGATACGCAGTATTTT.

The J gene is TRBJ2-1, the V gene TRBV20-1, with a possible D match to TRBD2 (5 bases). Trimming took off 3 bases at V and 6 bases at J, with 18 bases between the two ends. Germline CDR1 and CDR2: DFQATT and SNEGSKA (reference sequence). The CDR3 totals 15 residues. The CDR3 here is CSASRGPLETNEQFF. CDR3 in DNA: TGCAGTGCTAGTAGAGGTCCACTAGAGACCAATGAGCAGTTCTTC.

This clone is a singleton in its sample. This chain links TRBV28 with TRBJ2-1, with 10 positions matching TRBD1. The CDR3 is 11 amino acids. Per the germline V gene, CDR1 is MDHEN and CDR2 is SYDVKM. The junction had 1 base not matched to a gene; V was cut back by 2 bases and J by 15 bases. CDR3 sequence (DNA): TGTGCCAGCAGTTTAAGGGACAGGGGGTTCTTC. It yields the protein CASSLRDRGFF.

This clone was seen a handful of times. The V and J genes are TRBV27 and TRBJ1-5; TRBD1 might be the D (6 bases). Trimming took off 7 bases at V and 2 bases at J, with 21 bases between the two ends. Germline CDR1 MNHEY, CDR2 SMNVEV (reference sequence). The CDR3 covers 17 residues. The CDR3 nucleotides read TGTGCCAGCATCTTCTCCGGACAGACCCCCCGCAATCAGCCCCAGCATTTT. Its protein product is CASIFSGQTPRNQPQHF.

The rearrangement uses TRBV4-3 and TRBJ2-2; the D is unclear. This CDR3 has 18 amino acids. CDR1 and CDR2 (germline): LGHNA, YSLEER. The V end lost 0 bases, the J end lost 2 bases, and 16 bases lay between the germline ends. The CDR3, as DNA: TGCGCCAGCAGCCAAGAAGCGCCTAGTGGAATTAACACCGGGGAGCTGTTTTTT. This codes for CASSQEAPSGINTGELFF.

The chain uses TRBV4-2 and TRBJ2-3, with D maybe TRBD2 (5 bases). The ends were cut back, 4 bases at V and 7 bases at J, with 12 bases in the middle. The CDR3 runs 13 residues. The germline gives CDR1 LGHNA, CDR2 YNFKEQ. The CDR3 coding sequence is TGTGCCAGCAGCCTTGAGACGGGATATACGCAGTATTTT. It encodes CASSLETGYTQYF.

The chain uses TRBV28 and TRBJ2-5; D is perhaps TRBD2 (6 bases). The V and J ends lost 6 bases and 2 bases respectively, with 10 bases between them. The germline V gene encodes CDR1 MDHEN and CDR2 SYDVKM. This CDR3 comprises 13 residues. The CDR3 here is CASRKRVQETQYF. The CDR3 bases are TGTGCCAGCAGGAAGCGGGTTCAAGAGACCCAGTACTTC. Full variable domain (remainder filled in from reference TRBV28 and TRBJ2-5): DVKVTQSSRYLVKRTGEKVFLECVQDMDHENMFWYRQDPGLGLRLIYFSYDVKMKEKGDIPEGYSVSREKKERFSLILESASTNQTSMYLCASRKRVQETQYFGPGTRLLVL.

The gene calls are TRBV5-4 and TRBJ2-5, with 9 bases aligning to TRBD1. The CDR3 is 14 amino acids. Germline CDR1 reads SGHNT; CDR2 reads YYREEE (reference sequence). The V and J ends lost 3 bases and 5 bases, in that order; junction bases with no gene match: 5. The CDR3 nucleotides are TGTGCCAGCAGCTCCGGGACAGGGCCCGAGACCCAGTACTTC. This codes for CASSSGTGPETQYF.

CDR3 sequence reads: CASSVGQDRNEQFF. DNA of the CDR3: TGTGCCAGCAGCGTGGGACAGGATCGCAATGAGCAGTTCTTC. The rearrangement uses TRBV11-3 and TRBJ2-1; 8 nucleotides line up with TRBD1. J lost 6 bases, V lost 5 bases, and 6 bases had no gene match. The CDR3 is 14 residues long. The germline gives CDR1 SGHNT, CDR2 YENEEA. Supplemented by reference TRBV11-3 and TRBJ2-1, the full variable domain reads EAGVVQSPRYKIIEKKQPVAFWCNPISGHNTLYWYLQNLGQGPELLIRYENEEAVDDSQLPKDRFSAERLKGVDSTLKIQPAELGDSAVYLCASSVGQDRNEQFFGPGTRLTVL.